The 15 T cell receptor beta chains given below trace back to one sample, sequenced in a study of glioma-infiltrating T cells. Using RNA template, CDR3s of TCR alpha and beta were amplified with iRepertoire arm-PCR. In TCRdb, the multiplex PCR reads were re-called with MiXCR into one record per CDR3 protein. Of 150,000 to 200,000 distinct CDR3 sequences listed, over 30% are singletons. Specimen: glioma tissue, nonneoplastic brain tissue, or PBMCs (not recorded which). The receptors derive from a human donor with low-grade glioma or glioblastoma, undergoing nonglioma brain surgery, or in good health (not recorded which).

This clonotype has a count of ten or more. The CDR3 DNA sequence: TGCAGTGCTAGAGGCGACCAGACAGGGAAAAACACTGAAGCTTTCTTT. Amino acids: CSARGDQTGKNTEAFF. The chain carries TRBV20-1 and TRBJ1-1; 7 nucleotides align to TRBD1. The CDR3 totals 16 residues. J was trimmed by 2 bases and V by 1 base; bases with no gene match: 10. From germline, CDR1 is DFQATT and CDR2 SNEGSKA (reference sequence).

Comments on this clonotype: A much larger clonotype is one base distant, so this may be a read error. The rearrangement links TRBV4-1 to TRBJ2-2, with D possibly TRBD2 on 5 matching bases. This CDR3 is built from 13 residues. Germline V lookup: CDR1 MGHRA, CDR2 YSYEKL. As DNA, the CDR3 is TGCGCCAACAGCTTCACTAGCACCGGGGAGCTGTTTTTT. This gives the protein CANSFTSTGELFF.

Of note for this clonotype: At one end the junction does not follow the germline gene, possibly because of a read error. The CDR3 nucleotides read TGTGCCAGCAGCCTGAAGGGTAGCTCCTACGAGCAGTGCTTC. This gives the protein CASSLKGSSYEQCF. This chain links TRBV5-4 with TRBJ2-7; the D is unclear. Germline values: CDR1 SGHNT, CDR2 YYREEE (reference sequence). The CDR3 spans 14 residues. The full variable domain, completed using reference TRBV5-4 and TRBJ2-7, is ETGVTQSPTHLIKTRGQQVTLRCSSQSGHNTVSWYQQALGQGPQFIFQYYREEENGRGNFPPRFSGLQFPNYSSELNVNALELDDSALYLCASSLKGSSYEQCFGPGTRLTVT.

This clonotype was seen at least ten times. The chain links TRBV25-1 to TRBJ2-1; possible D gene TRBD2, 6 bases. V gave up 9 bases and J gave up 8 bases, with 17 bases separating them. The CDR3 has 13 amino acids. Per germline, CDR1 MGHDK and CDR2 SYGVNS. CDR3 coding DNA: TGTGCCAGGGCCGGAGGGCGGTTCGATGAGCAGTTCTTC. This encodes CARAGGRFDEQFF.

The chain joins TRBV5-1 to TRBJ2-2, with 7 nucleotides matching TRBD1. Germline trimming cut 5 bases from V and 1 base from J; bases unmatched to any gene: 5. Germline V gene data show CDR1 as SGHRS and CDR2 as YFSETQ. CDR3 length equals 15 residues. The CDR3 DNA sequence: TGCGCCAGCAGACAGGGGACGGGGAACACCGGGGAGCTGTTTTTT. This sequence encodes CASRQGTGNTGELFF.

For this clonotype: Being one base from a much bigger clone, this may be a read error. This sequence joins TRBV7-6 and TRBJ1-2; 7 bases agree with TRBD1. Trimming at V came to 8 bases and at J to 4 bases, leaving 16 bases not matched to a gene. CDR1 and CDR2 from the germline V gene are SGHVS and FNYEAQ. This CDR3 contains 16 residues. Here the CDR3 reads CASGPYQGGGSYGYTF. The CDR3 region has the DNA TGTGCCAGCGGCCCCTACCAGGGGGGTGGTAGCTATGGCTACACCTTC. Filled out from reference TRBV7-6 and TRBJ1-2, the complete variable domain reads GAGVSQSPRYKVTKRGQDVALRCDPISGHVSLYWYRQALGQGPEFLTYFNYEAQQDKSGLPNDRFSAERPEGSISTLTIQRTEQRDSAMYRCASGPYQGGGSYGYTFGSGTRLTVV.

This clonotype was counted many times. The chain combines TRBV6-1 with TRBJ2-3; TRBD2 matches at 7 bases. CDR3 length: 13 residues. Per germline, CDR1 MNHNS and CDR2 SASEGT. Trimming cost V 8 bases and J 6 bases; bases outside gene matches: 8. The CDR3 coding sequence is TGTGCCAGCTTAACGGGAGGCGGTGATACGCAGTATTTT. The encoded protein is CASLTGGGDTQYF.

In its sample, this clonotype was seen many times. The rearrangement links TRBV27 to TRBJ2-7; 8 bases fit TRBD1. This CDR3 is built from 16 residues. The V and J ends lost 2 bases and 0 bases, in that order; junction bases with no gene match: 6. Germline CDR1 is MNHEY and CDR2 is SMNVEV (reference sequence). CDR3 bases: TGTGCCAGCAGTTTAACTGAGGACAGGGCCTCCTACGAGCAGTACTTC. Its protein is CASSLTEDRASYEQYF.

The CDR3 nucleotides are TGTGCCAGCAGCGCCCCAGAAGACATTCAGTACTTC. This translates into CASSAPEDIQYF. The J gene is TRBJ2-4, the V gene TRBV3-1; D not certain. V was cut by 5 bases and J by 8 bases, with 10 bases left in between. CDR3 length equals 12 residues. Germline assignment: CDR1 LGHDT and CDR2 YNNKEL (reference sequence).

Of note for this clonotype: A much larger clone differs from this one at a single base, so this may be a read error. The CDR3, as DNA: TGCGCCAGCAGCCAAGGACCTATCCCCTCCTGCAATGAGCAGTTCTTC. Translation: CASSQGPIPSCNEQFF. The chain is built from TRBV4-1 and TRBJ2-1; D remains unclear. Germline loops: CDR1 MGHRA, CDR2 YSYEKL. The CDR3 extends over 16 amino acids.

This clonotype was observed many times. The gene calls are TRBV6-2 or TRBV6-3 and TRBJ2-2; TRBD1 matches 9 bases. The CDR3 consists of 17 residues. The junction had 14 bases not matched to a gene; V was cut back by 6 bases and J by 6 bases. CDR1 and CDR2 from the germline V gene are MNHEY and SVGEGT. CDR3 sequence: CASRKAQGASRPGELFF. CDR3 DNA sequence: TGTGCCAGCAGAAAGGCACAGGGGGCTTCTAGACCCGGGGAGCTGTTTTTT.

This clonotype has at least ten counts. This CDR3 reads CASSYGGRDQPQHF. CDR3 sequence (DNA): TGTGCCAGCAGTTACGGGGGGCGAGATCAGCCCCAGCATTTT. The V gene is TRBV6-6, the J gene TRBJ1-5, with TRBD1 as a possible D gene (6 bases). V shed 2 bases and J shed 5 bases, with 10 bases lying between them. CDR1 MNHNY and CDR2 SVGAGI come from the germline V gene (reference sequence). CDR3 length: 14 amino acids.

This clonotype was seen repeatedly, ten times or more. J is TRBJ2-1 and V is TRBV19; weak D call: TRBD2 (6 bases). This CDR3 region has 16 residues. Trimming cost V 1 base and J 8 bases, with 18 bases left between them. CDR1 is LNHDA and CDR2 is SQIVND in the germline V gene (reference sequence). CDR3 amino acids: CASSIGQRVESDEQFF. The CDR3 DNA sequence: TGTGCCAGTAGTATAGGACAGCGGGTGGAGAGCGATGAGCAGTTCTTC.

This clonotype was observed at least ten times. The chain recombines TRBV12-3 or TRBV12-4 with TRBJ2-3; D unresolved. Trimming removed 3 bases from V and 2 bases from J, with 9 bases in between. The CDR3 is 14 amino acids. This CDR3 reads CASSLQRFTDTQYF. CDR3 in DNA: TGTGCCAGCAGTTTGCAGCGCTTCACAGATACGCAGTATTTT.

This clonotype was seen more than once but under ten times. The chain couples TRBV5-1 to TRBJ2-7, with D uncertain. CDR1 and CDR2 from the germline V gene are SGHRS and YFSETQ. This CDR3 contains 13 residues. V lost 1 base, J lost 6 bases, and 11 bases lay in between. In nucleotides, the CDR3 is TGCGCCAGCAGCTTGAGGACGGCTCGCGAGCAGTACTTC. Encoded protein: CASSLRTAREQYF.